Each of the 11 T cell receptor beta chains below was sequenced from the same sample in a study of Ad26.COV2.S vaccination and SARS-CoV-2 variants (dated by TCRdb to the early 2020s). Receptors were amplified or captured by the immunoSEQ multiplex PCR assay. Held by TCRdb, this immuneACCESS table contains in-frame sequences only and omits some clones. Under half of the omission traces to an unresolved V gene where checked; the cause of the rest is unknown. In this sample the table shows about 350,000 clones, 75% to 90% of which occur a single time. In total, the top ten clones hold approximately 12% of the sample. What the treatment or condition label conveys for this sample: some 20 received Ad26.COV2.S at low or high dose, single or two shots; 5 received placebo; per-sample allocation not given. For vaccine and placebo recipients, the sequenced repertoires came from samples collected on day 63 after the first injection.

Specimen: peripheral blood, collected in a trial of Ad26.COV2.S vaccine versus placebo. The source is a person between 18 and 65 years old who received the Ad26.COV2.S COVID-19 vaccine or a placebo.

About this clone: A read error may account for a junction end that differs from germline. The chain combines TRBV30 with TRBJ2-1; 7 bases map to TRBD2. CDR3 length equals 12 residues. The germline CDR1 and CDR2 sequences are GTSNPN and SVGIG (reference sequence). CDR3 DNA sequence: TGTGCCTGGAGTCGCCAAGCGGGAAGCACAGTCTTC. Translating it yields CAWSRQAGSTVF.

The chain links TRBV2 to TRBJ2-3; D could derive from TRBD1 or TRBD2 (5 bases each). Germline V CDR1 and CDR2: SNHLY, FYNNEI. The CDR3 length is 15 residues. V was shortened by 7 bases and J by 2 bases, with 16 bases between the two germline ends. CDR3 sequence (DNA): TGTGCCAGCAAATTGGGACGGATACTCACAGATACGCAGTATTTT. Translation: CASKLGRILTDTQYF.

The table lists this clone with a few counts. The CDR3 region is CASIDTFPSPLHF. CDR3 bases: TGTGCCAGCATTGACACCTTTCCTTCACCCCTCCACTTT. The rearrangement links TRBV28 to TRBJ1-6, with no clear D. V gave up 7 bases and J gave up 9 bases, with 13 bases separating them. The CDR3 has 13 residues. Germline CDR1 reads MDHEN; CDR2 reads SYDVKM.

About this clone itself: This sample includes further DNA sequences coding for the same CDR3. CDR3 loop: CAWGQGNQPQHF. For the CDR3, the DNA is TGTGCCTGGGGACAGGGCAATCAGCCCCAGCATTTT. V gene TRBV30 combines with J gene TRBJ1-5; 7 nucleotides align to TRBD1. Germline-derived CDR1 and CDR2 are GTSNPN and SVGIG (reference sequence). The ends lost 5 bases at V and 2 bases at J; junction bases unmatched: 0. The CDR3 runs to 12 residues.

Here the CDR3 reads CASSRLGPGDIQYF. CDR3 coding DNA: TGTGCCAGCAGTCGCCTTGGGCCCGGGGACATTCAGTACTTC. The chain carries TRBV6-6 and TRBJ2-4; D possibly corresponds to TRBD2 (5 bases). The CDR3 is made up of 14 amino acids. V lost 5 bases, J lost 8 bases, and 16 bases lay in between. The germline V gene has CDR1 MNHNY and CDR2 SVGAGI (reference sequence).

This chain uses TRBV28 with TRBJ1-2; possible D gene TRBD1, 6 bases. The length of the CDR3 is 13 residues. The germline V and J ends were trimmed by 4 bases and 4 bases, with 10 bases remaining between them. Germline V gene data show CDR1 as MDHEN and CDR2 as SYDVKM. CDR3 in amino acids: CASSSQGSYGYTF. The CDR3 DNA reads TGTGCCAGCAGTTCTCAGGGGAGCTATGGCTACACCTTC.

A few counts support this clone. The chain uses TRBV28 and TRBJ1-2; D call uncertain. V lost 3 bases and J 4 bases, leaving 12 bases between the germline ends. The CDR3 is 14 amino acids. From germline, CDR1 is MDHEN and CDR2 SYDVKM. CDR3 DNA: TGTGCCAGCAGTTTCCGAGGAGAGGCCTATGGCTACACCTTC. It specifies CASSFRGEAYGYTF.

The CDR3 DNA is TGCGCCAGCAGCTCCCGACTAGCGGGAGAGGTGGAGACCCAGTACTTC. This sequence encodes CASSSRLAGEVETQYF. The chain recombines TRBV5-1 with TRBJ2-5; 12 positions agree with TRBD2. The CDR3 extends over 16 amino acids. The V gene's germline CDR1 is SGHRS and CDR2 YFSETQ. Trimming took 3 bases from V and 5 from J; bases not matched to a gene: 8.

This clone has a single count. V usage is TRBV28 and J usage is TRBJ2-1; D gene uncertain. Germline V gene data show CDR1 as MDHEN and CDR2 as SYDVKM. Between the trimmed V and J ends, which lost 10 bases and 7 bases, there was a span of 11 bases. CDR3 size: 11 residues. CDR3 loop: CATVRFNEQFF. Here the CDR3 DNA reads TGTGCCACAGTTCGCTTTAATGAGCAGTTCTTC.

V is TRBV30 and J is TRBJ1-3, with unresolved D. Germline V lookup: CDR1 GTSNPN, CDR2 SVGIG (reference sequence). This CDR3 is built from 15 residues. V was cut by 1 base and J by 0 bases, with 10 bases left in between. In nucleotides, the CDR3 is TGTGCCTGGAGTGCCACCGAACACTCTGGAAACACCATATATTTT. Its protein is CAWSATEHSGNTIYF.

The J gene is TRBJ2-3, the V gene TRBV21-1; the table's D call TRBD1 went unverified against the DNA. TRBV21-1 is a listed pseudogene. This CDR3 comprises 11 residues. The CDR3 sequence is CASSKASGGLF. The CDR3 bases are TGTGCCAGCAGCAAAGCGAGTGGGGGCCTTTTT.